The entry that follows covers one T cell receptor beta chain sequence. There are 16 residues in the CDR3. V was pared by 6 bases and J by 0 bases, with 17 bases between. MiXCR was run by TCRdb on the RT-PCR reads, yielding one entry per CDR3 protein. Of roughly 960,000 distinct CDR3 sequences in the sample, roughly 18% were seen once. This sample is part of a study of patients and donors after allogeneic stem cell transplantation. The specimen was blood, either unsorted or a sorted T cell fraction (not recorded which). V is TRBV12-3 or TRBV12-4 and J is TRBJ1-1, with D possibly TRBD1 on 5 matching bases. The source of this sequence is a human donor who was either an allogeneic HSCT recipient or a stem cell or donor lymphocyte infusion donor (not recorded which). It is not recorded whose cells these are; they may come from a transplant donor. The CDR3 nucleotides read TGTGCCAGCAGGCCCTGGGGGGAGACGGTGAACACTGAAGCTTTCTTT. It is translated as CASRPWGETVNTEAFF.